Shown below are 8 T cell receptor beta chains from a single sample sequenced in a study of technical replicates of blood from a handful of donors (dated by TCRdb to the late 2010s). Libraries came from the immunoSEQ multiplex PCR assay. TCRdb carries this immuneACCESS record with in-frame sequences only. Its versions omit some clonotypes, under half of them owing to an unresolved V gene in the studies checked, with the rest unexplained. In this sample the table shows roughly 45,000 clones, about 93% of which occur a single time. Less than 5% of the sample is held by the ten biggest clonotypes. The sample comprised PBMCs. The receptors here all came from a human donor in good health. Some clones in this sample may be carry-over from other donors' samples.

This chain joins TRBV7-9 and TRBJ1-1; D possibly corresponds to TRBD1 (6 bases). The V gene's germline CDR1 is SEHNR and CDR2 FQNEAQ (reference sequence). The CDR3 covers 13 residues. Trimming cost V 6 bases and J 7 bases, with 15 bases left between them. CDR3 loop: CASSRRGALEAFF. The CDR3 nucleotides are TGTGCCAGCAGTAGACGGGGGGCCCTTGAAGCTTTCTTT.

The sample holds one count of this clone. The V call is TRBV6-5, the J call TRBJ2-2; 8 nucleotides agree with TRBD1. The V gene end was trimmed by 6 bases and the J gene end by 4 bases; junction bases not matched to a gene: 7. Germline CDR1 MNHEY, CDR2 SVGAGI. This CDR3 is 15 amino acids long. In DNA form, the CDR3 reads TGTGCCAGCAGACCCGTACAGGGGGGCACCGGGGAGCTGTTTTTT. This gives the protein CASRPVQGGTGELFF.

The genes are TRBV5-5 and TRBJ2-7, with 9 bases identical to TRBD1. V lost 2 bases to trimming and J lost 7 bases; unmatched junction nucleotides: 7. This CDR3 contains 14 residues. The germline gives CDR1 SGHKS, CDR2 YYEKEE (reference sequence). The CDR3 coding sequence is TGTGCCAGCAGCTTTCAGACAGGGGGTTGGGAGCAGTACTTC. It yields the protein CASSFQTGGWEQYF.

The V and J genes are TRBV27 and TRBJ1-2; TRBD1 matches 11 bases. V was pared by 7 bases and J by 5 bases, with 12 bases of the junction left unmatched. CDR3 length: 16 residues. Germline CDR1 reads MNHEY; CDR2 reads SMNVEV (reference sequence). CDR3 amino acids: CASIPKWDRGAYGYTF. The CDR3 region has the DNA TGTGCCAGCATTCCTAAGTGGGACAGGGGGGCTTATGGCTACACCTTC.

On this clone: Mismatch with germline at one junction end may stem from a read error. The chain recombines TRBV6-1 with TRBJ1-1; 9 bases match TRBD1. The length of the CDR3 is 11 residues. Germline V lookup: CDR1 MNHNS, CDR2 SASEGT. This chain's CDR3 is CASSERTGEVF. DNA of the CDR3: TGTGCCAGCAGTGAGCGGACAGGGGAAGTCTTT.

CDR3 sequence reads: CASSPFTSVDGTGELFF. In DNA form, the CDR3 reads TGTGCCAGCAGCCCCTTTACTAGCGTAGATGGCACCGGGGAGCTGTTTTTT. The rearrangement uses TRBV5-4 and TRBJ2-2; 7 positions match TRBD2. The CDR3 loop spans 17 amino acids. CDR1 is SGHNT, CDR2 YYREEE, per germline (reference sequence). V shed 4 bases, J shed 4 bases, and the junction held 13 bases outside the gene matches.

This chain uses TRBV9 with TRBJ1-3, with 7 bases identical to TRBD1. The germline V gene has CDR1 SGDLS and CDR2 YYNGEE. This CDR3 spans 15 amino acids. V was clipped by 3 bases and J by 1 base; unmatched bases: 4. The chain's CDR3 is CASSAGQTSGNTIYF. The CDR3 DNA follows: TGTGCCAGCAGCGCGGGACAGACTTCTGGAAACACCATATATTTT.

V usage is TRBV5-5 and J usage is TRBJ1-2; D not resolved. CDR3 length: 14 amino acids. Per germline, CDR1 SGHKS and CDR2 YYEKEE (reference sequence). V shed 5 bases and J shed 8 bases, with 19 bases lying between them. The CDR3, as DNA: TGTGCCAGCAGGGATCAAGGAGTCTCTCGGGGCTACACCTTC. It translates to CASRDQGVSRGYTF.